The T cell receptor (beta chain) described here comes from a study of T cell repertoires in aging, cancer and after chemotherapy. The overall study: Donors were grouped into six age bands spanning 30 or younger through 70 or older. Patients with chronic lymphocytic leukemia were sampled before and after fludarabine- or bendamustine-based chemotherapy. About 8.1 million TCR reads made up the full dataset.

Study results and caveats: These repertoire data do not allow conclusions about immunological memory after chemotherapy.

The CDR3 consists of 15 residues. Germline CDR1 SNHLY, CDR2 FYNNEI. V lost 4 bases and J lost 0, with 10 bases in between. Multiplex touch-down PCR with TRB-A/B primers amplified rearranged V-D-J TRB sequences. Using its own MiXCR run on the multiplex PCR reads, TCRdb lists one record per CDR3 protein. The sample records fewer than 4,500 distinct CDR3 sequences, 39% being singletons. TCR beta rearrangements were amplified from peripheral blood genomic DNA. With respect to this clonotype: Its antigen is not known.

The receptor was derived from a human donor with a blood cancer. Material: blood. The V call is TRBV2, the J call TRBJ2-1, with a tentative D call TRBD2 (6 bases). The CDR3: CASSGVSGSYNEQFF. The DNA for the CDR3 is TGTGCCAGCAGTGGTGTTAGCGGCTCCTACAATGAGCAGTTCTTC.